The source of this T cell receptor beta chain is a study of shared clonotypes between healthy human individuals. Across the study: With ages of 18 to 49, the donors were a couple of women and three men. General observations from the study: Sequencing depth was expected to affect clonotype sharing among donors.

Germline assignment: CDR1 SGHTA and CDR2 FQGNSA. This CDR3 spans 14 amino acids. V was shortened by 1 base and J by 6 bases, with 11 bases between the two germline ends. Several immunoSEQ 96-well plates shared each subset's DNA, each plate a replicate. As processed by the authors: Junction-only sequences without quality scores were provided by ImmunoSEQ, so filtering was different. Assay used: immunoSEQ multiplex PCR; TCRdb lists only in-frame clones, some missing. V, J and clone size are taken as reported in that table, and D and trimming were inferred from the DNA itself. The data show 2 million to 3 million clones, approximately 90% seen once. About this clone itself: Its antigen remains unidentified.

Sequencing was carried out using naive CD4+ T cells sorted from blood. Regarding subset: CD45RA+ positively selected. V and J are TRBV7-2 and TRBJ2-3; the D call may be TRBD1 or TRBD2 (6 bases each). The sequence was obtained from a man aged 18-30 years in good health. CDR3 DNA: TGTGCCAGCAGCTTAGGGGGGGCTCTTGATACGCAGTATTTT. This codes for CASSLGGALDTQYF.